Listed here is a single T cell receptor (beta chain). The target antigen is unknown. This record comes from a study of T-cell memory formation after mild COVID-19. The wider study: Among the donors, TCR clusters were largely specific to each donor.

Study-level results: Day 15 to 85 contractors were CD4/CD8 balanced; later expanders leaned CD4+. Cross-reactive memory appears to have joined, as suggested by some responding clones showing up in pre-infection memory. The SARS-CoV-2 specificity of second-wave clones reaching peak at day 37 remained unverified.

TCRdb reanalysed the 5' RACE reads using MiXCR and keeps one entry per CDR3 protein. The table shows 250,000 to 350,000 distinct CDR3 sequences, with 14% occurring only once. This CDR3 region has 15 residues. V was pared by 5 bases and J by 4 bases, with 5 bases of the junction left unmatched. From germline, CDR1 is MNHEY and CDR2 SVGEGT. The TCR sequence derives from a young man who had mild COVID-19 (a few samples of this study predate the infection). Cell type and time point are not known. Sequencing input: PBMCs or a T cell subset sorted from them (not recorded which). V usage is TRBV6-2 or TRBV6-3 and J usage is TRBJ2-7; 13 nucleotides agree with TRBD2. This CDR3 reads CASSQRTSGGYEQYF. In DNA form, the CDR3 reads TGTGCCAGCAGTCAGCGGACTAGCGGGGGTTACGAGCAGTACTTC.